The next 21 T cell receptor beta chains were all read from a single sample in a study of OX40 agonist ivuxolimab in advanced cancers. Clones were sequenced by immunoSEQ multiplex PCR, and TCRdb holds only the in-frame ones, with some missing. The sample carries about 25,000 clones, approximately 80% recorded once. Here the sequenced sample was CD4+ or CD8+ T cells sorted from blood, taken in a trial of the OX40 agonist ivuxolimab. These TCRs come from an adult with an advanced solid tumor such as melanoma, head and neck, liver or kidney cancer.

The rearrangement uses TRBV28 and TRBJ2-3; D is undetermined. Trimming took 6 bases from V and 1 from J, leaving 14 bases between them. The CDR3 runs to 15 residues. Per the germline V gene, CDR1 is MDHEN and CDR2 is SYDVKM. This CDR3 reads CASSPIGRGTDTQYF. CDR3 DNA sequence: TGTGCCAGCAGCCCGATCGGACGGGGCACAGATACGCAGTATTTT.

This clone was seen a few times. The J gene is TRBJ2-1, the V gene TRBV5-1, with 12 positions matching TRBD1. V trimming: 0 bases; J trimming: 5 bases; junction bases outside the gene matches: 6. Germline CDR1 is SGHRS and CDR2 is YFSETQ. The CDR3 covers 17 residues. For the CDR3, the DNA is TGCGCCAGCAGCTTGGAGGGCGGGACAGGGGGCAACAATGAGCAGTTCTTC. This gives the protein CASSLEGGTGGNNEQFF.

V gene TRBV4-3 combines with J gene TRBJ2-7; 13 bases line up with TRBD2. The junction had 5 bases not matched to a gene; V was cut back by 6 bases and J by 6 bases. This CDR3 contains 14 residues. Germline V gives CDR1 LGHNA, CDR2 YSLEER. CDR3 residues: CASSTSGGAPEQYF. The DNA for the CDR3 is TGCGCCAGCAGTACTAGCGGGGGGGCCCCCGAGCAGTACTTC.

The chain couples TRBV21-1 to TRBJ2-6; TRBD1 is the table's D call, not checked against the DNA. TRBV21-1 constitutes a pseudogene. The CDR3 spans 19 residues. For the CDR3, the DNA is TGTGCCAGCAGCAAGCCCAGGGGACCGTCACACTCTGGGGCCAACGTCCTGACTTTC. This codes for CASSKPRGPSHSGANVLTF.

This rearrangement joins TRBV9 to TRBJ1-2; D remains unclear. Germline CDR1 is SGDLS and CDR2 is YYNGEE. Trimming took off 3 bases at V and 5 bases at J, with 14 bases between the two ends. This CDR3 contains 14 residues. The CDR3 DNA is TGTGCCAGCAGCGATGAGGGCCCGCGGTATGGCTACACCTTC. Protein: CASSDEGPRYGYTF.

The chain employs TRBV15 and TRBJ2-7, with D perhaps TRBD1 (5 bases). The CDR3 sequence is 16 residues long. The V end lost 0 bases, the J end lost 3 bases, and 15 bases lay between the germline ends. The V gene's germline CDR1 is LNHNV and CDR2 YYDKDF (reference sequence). The CDR3 sequence: CATSRDFRTPVYEQYF. The CDR3 bases are TGTGCCACCAGCAGAGATTTTAGGACACCGGTCTACGAGCAGTACTTC.

The rearrangement links TRBV10-3 to TRBJ2-7; 13 bases map to TRBD2. Germline CDR1 reads ENHRY; CDR2 reads SYGVKD. The V segment lost 3 bases and the J segment 7 bases; nucleotides outside the gene matches: 9. The CDR3 has 16 residues. The CDR3, as DNA: TGTGCCATCAGTGAACCCACTAGCGGGGGGGCGGGAGAGCAGTACTTC. It yields the protein CAISEPTSGGAGEQYF.

CDR3 amino acids: CASSEVPLGMNTEAFF. Here the CDR3 DNA reads TGTGCCAGCAGTGAAGTGCCCCTAGGCATGAACACTGAAGCTTTCTTT. The chain carries TRBV6-1 and TRBJ1-1; D is uncertain. The V end was cut by 1 base, the J end by 0 bases, with 12 bases between. This CDR3 spans 16 amino acids. In germline, CDR1 is MNHNS, CDR2 SASEGT.

The rearrangement uses TRBV11-2 and TRBJ2-3; D gene unclear. V was pared by 5 bases and J by 0 bases, with 6 bases between. The CDR3 sequence is 13 residues long. The V gene's germline CDR1 is SGHAT and CDR2 FQNNGV. CDR3 region: CASSHGSTDTQYF. The CDR3 nucleotides are TGTGCCAGCAGCCACGGAAGCACAGATACGCAGTATTTT.

Judged by abundance, this clone is medium-sized. J is TRBJ2-7 and V is TRBV2; D gene uncertain. This CDR3 contains 12 residues. V gave up 5 bases and J gave up 0 bases, with 5 bases separating them. CDR1 SNHLY and CDR2 FYNNEI come from the germline V gene. The CDR3 DNA sequence: TGTGCCAGCAGTTATCTCTCCTACGAGCAGTACTTC. It codes for CASSYLSYEQYF.

This clone was picked up a small number of times. The J gene is TRBJ2-1, the V gene TRBV27; 10 bases are shared with TRBD2. This CDR3 region has 15 residues. V shed 11 bases and J 5 bases; nucleotides not matched to a gene: 12. Germline assignment: CDR1 MNHEY and CDR2 SMNVEV (reference sequence). CDR3 nucleotides: TGTGCCGTATGGGGGGCTAGCGGGAGACACAATGAGCAGTTCTTC. It encodes CAVWGASGRHNEQFF.

The rearrangement joins TRBV5-1 to TRBJ1-4, with D unresolved. V lost 0 bases and J lost 8, with 17 bases in between. This CDR3 is 16 amino acids long. Germline V CDR1 and CDR2: SGHRS, YFSETQ. The CDR3 DNA sequence: TGCGCCAGCAGCTTGGGTTCGGAGAGTCTAGGCGAAAAACTGTTTTTT. Residues: CASSLGSESLGEKLFF.

The chain links TRBV2 to TRBJ2-4; a possible D gene is TRBD2 (6 bases). The CDR3 has 14 residues. CDR1 SNHLY and CDR2 FYNNEI come from the germline V gene. V lost 8 bases, J lost 3 bases, and 14 bases lay in between. This CDR3 reads CASGGMGGKNIQYF. In DNA form, the CDR3 reads TGTGCCAGCGGAGGGATGGGAGGCAAAAACATTCAGTACTTC.

A remark on this clone: Compared with germline, one end of the junction differs, possibly owing to a read error. The rearrangement joins TRBV7-6 to TRBJ2-7; unclear D gene. The CDR3 contains 10 residues. In germline, CDR1 is SGHVS, CDR2 FNYEAQ. This CDR3 reads CASSIQTKHF. The CDR3 region has the DNA TGTGCCAGCAGCATCCAGACAAAGCACTTC. Complete variable domain (other parts from reference TRBV7-6 and TRBJ2-7): GAGVSQSPRYKVTKRGQDVALRCDPISGHVSLYWYRQALGQGPEFLTYFNYEAQQDKSGLPNDRFSAERPEGSISTLTIQRTEQRDSAMYRCASSIQTKHFGPGTRLTVT.

The rearrangement uses TRBV7-8 and TRBJ2-1; D gene unclear. V lost 4 bases and J lost 3, with 13 bases in between. Germline V gives CDR1 SGHVS, CDR2 FQNEAQ. The length of the CDR3 is 15 residues. CDR3 nucleotide sequence: TGTGCCAGCAGCTCCAACGACGGACGCTACAATGAGCAGTTCTTC. It translates to CASSSNDGRYNEQFF. The full variable domain, with the rest looked up from reference TRBV7-8 and TRBJ2-1, is GAGVSQSPRYKVAKRGQDVALRCDPISGHVSLFWYQQALGQGPEFLTYFQNEAQLDKSGLPSDRFFAERPEGSVSTLKIQRTQQEDSAVYLCASSSNDGRYNEQFFGPGTRLTVL.

V usage is TRBV19 and J usage is TRBJ2-7; TRBD1 agrees at 9 bases. With V trimmed by 9 bases and J by 5 bases, 8 bases remained unmatched. This CDR3 is built from 13 residues. Germline CDR1 and CDR2: LNHDA and SQIVND (reference sequence). CDR3 amino acids: CASSGQGGHEQYF. The CDR3 DNA follows: TGTGCCAGCTCGGGACAGGGTGGCCACGAGCAGTACTTC.

The CDR3 is CASSYGRTGNSYGYTF. The CDR3 nucleotides are TGTGCCAGCAGTTACGGGCGGACAGGCAACAGCTATGGCTACACCTTC. This rearrangement joins TRBV6-5 to TRBJ1-2; TRBD1 matches at 7 bases. Germline assignment: CDR1 MNHEY and CDR2 SVGAGI. V was pared by 2 bases and J by 4 bases, with 10 bases of the junction left unmatched. This CDR3 is 16 amino acids long.

V is TRBV27 and J is TRBJ2-2; TRBD1 aligns across 8 bases. V lost 0 bases to trimming and J lost 5 bases; unmatched junction nucleotides: 5. Germline V gene sequence: CDR1 MNHEY, CDR2 SMNVEV (reference sequence). The CDR3 length is 16 residues. This chain's CDR3 is CASSLSGTGYTGELFF. CDR3 bases: TGTGCCAGCAGTTTATCCGGGACAGGTTATACCGGGGAGCTGTTTTTT.

This chain joins TRBV7-9 and TRBJ2-5; the match to TRBD1 covers 7 bases. The CDR3 spans 13 residues. J was trimmed by 5 bases and V by 3 bases; bases with no gene match: 3. CDR1 and CDR2 (germline): SEHNR, FQNEAQ (reference sequence). This chain's CDR3 is CASSFPTGETQYF. The CDR3 DNA is TGTGCCAGCAGCTTCCCGACAGGGGAGACCCAGTACTTC.

The chain couples TRBV4-3 to TRBJ1-2, with D hard to call. The CDR3 contains 16 residues. Germline lookup yields CDR1 LGHNA and CDR2 YSLEER. The ends were cut back, 2 bases at V and 2 bases at J, with 15 bases in the middle. CDR3 DNA sequence: TGCGCCAGCAGCCAATCCCTCCTTTTGGCGAACTATGGCTACACCTTC. Amino acid sequence: CASSQSLLLANYGYTF.

This clone appeared a single time. This chain connects TRBV7-8 to TRBJ1-1, with 9 bases matching TRBD1. Germline assignment: CDR1 SGHVS and CDR2 FQNEAQ. The CDR3 extends over 17 amino acids. The trim removed 3 bases at V and 3 bases at J, leaving 11 bases unmatched. The CDR3 is CASSFHHRGRLDTEAFF. CDR3 DNA sequence: TGTGCCAGCAGCTTCCATCACAGGGGGCGCCTGGACACTGAAGCTTTCTTT.